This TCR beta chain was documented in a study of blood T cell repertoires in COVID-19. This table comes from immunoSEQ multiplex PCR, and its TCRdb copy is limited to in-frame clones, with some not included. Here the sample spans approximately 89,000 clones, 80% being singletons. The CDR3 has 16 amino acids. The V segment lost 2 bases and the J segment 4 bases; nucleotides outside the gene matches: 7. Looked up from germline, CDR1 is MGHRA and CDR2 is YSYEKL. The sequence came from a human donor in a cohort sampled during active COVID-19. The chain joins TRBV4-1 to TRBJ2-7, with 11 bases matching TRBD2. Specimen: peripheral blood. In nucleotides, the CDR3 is TGCGCCAGCAGCCAATCTACTAGCGGGAGAGCGTACGAGCAGTACTTC. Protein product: CASSQSTSGRAYEQYF.